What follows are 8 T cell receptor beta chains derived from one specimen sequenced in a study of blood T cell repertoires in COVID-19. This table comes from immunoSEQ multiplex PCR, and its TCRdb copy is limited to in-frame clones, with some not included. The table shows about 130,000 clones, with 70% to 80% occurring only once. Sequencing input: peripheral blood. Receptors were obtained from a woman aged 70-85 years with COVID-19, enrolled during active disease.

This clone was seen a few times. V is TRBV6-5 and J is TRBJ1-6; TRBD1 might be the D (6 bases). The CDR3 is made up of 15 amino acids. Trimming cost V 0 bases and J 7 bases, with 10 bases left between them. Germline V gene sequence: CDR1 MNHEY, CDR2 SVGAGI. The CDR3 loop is CASSYSTQGNSPLHF. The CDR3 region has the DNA TGTGCCAGCAGTTACTCGACACAGGGCAATTCACCCCTCCACTTT.

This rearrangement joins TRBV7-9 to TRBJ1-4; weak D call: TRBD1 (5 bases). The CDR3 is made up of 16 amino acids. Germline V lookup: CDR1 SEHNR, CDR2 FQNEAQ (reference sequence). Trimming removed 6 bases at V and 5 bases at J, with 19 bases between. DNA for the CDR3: TGTGCCAGCAGACGGACTAGGGACGGGGAGAATGAAAAACTGTTTTTT. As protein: CASRRTRDGENEKLFF.

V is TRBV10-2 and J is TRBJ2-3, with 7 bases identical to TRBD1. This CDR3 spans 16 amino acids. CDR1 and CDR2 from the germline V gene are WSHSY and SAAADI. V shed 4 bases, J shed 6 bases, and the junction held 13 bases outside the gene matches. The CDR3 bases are TGCGCCAGCAGTGGTTTCAACAGGGGATTAGGGGATACGCAGTATTTT. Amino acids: CASSGFNRGLGDTQYF.

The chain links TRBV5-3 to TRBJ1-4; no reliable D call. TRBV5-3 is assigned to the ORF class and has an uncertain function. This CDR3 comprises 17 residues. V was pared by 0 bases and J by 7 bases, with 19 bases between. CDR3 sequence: CARSLDPGPGMGEKLFF. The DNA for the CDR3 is TGTGCCAGAAGCTTGGATCCGGGCCCGGGGATGGGTGAAAAACTGTTTTTT.

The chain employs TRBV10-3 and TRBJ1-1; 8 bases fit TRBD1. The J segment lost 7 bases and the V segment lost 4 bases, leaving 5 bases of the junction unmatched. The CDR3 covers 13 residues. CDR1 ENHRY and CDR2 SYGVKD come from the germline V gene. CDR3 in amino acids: CAISVDRVSEAFF. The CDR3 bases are TGTGCCATCAGTGTGGACAGGGTGAGTGAAGCTTTCTTT.

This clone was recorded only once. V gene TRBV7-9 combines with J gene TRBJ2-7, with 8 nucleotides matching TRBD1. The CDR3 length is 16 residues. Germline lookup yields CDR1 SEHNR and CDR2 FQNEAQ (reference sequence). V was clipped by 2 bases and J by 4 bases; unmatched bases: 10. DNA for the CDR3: TGTGCCAGCAGCTTACCGGGCAGGGGGCTTTTGTACGAGCAGTACTTC. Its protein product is CASSLPGRGLLYEQYF.

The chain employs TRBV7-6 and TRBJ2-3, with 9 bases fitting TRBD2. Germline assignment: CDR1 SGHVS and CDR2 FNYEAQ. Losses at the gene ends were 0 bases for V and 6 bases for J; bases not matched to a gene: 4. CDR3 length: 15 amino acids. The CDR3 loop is CASSLASGGLDTQYF. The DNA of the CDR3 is TGTGCCAGCAGCTTAGCTAGCGGGGGCCTGGATACGCAGTATTTT.

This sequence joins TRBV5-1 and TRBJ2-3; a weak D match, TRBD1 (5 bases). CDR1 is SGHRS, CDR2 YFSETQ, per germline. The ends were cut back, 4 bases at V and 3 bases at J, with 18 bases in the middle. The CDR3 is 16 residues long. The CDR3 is CASSLGQGGRTDTQYF. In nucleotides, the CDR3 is TGCGCCAGCAGCCTAGGTCAGGGTGGAAGGACAGATACGCAGTATTTT.